This entry concerns a single T cell receptor beta chain. These data belong to a study of blood T cell repertoires in COVID-19. Under the authors' procedure: From reference gene primer amplification, estimates of nucleated cell counts were derived. TCRdb's copy holds only in-frame clones and misses some; the assay was immunoSEQ multiplex PCR. Clonal size and the V and J genes are those of that table, whereas D and trimming came from the DNA. Of fewer than 350,000 clones listed, about nine tenths were seen once; the top ten hold approximately 4%. V was trimmed by 1 base and J by 5 bases, leaving 8 bases between them. CDR1 SGHAT and CDR2 FQNNGV come from the germline V gene. This CDR3 has 13 amino acids.

The receptor was isolated from a woman aged 25 to 45 with acute COVID-19. The sample comprised PBMCs or T cells enriched from blood (not recorded which). The gene calls are TRBV11-2 and TRBJ1-1, with D perhaps TRBD1 (5 bases). CDR3 in amino acids: CASSLGGETEAFF. CDR3 nucleotides: TGTGCCAGCAGCTTAGGGGGGGAAACTGAAGCTTTCTTT.